These T cell receptor beta chains were read from a single sample in a study of vaccination and CD4 T cells after COVID-19. What these receptors recognize is not known. TCRdb itself ran the PCR reads through MiXCR, one entry per CDR3 protein. The table has roughly 23,000 distinct CDR3 sequences, 35% to 45% seen once. The starting material was CD4+ T cells from blood, cultured in vitro, obtained about 7 months after SARS-CoV-2 vaccination. These receptors were collected from a human donor who had recovered from COVID-19. Each CDR3 is given with its conserved first and last residue. A D gene is named only where the DNA matches it firmly. Clone size appears in some rows only: once, few, many, or a class for an expanded clone.

J gene	D gene	V gene	clone size	CDR3 protein	CDR3 DNA
TRBJ1-5	.	TRBV7-2	.	CASSFSRDQPQHF	TGTGCCAGCAGCTTCTCCCGCGATCAGCCCCAGCATTTT
TRBJ1-1	.	TRBV20-1	few	CSASQANEAFF	TGCAGTGCTAGTCAGGCAAATGAAGCTTTCTTT
TRBJ2-7	.	TRBV10-3	.	CAIRGGLQSSYEQYF	TGTGCCATCAGAGGGGGACTGCAGAGCTCCTACGAGCAGTACTTC
TRBJ2-3	.	TRBV1	few	CTSSQYSPRDRETDTQYF	TGCACCAGCAGCCAATACTCCCCCCGGGACAGGGAAACAGATACGCAGTATTTT
TRBJ2-7	TRBD1	TRBV27	.	CASSLSYGTGSYEQYF	TGTGCCAGCAGTCTATCCTATGGGACAGGCTCCTACGAGCAGTACTTC
TRBJ2-1	TRBD1	TRBV6-4	.	CASSDGQGSYNEQFF	TGTGCCAGCAGTGACGGACAGGGCTCCTACAATGAGCAGTTCTTC
TRBJ2-7	TRBD2	TRBV7-9	once	CASSLLRTSGPSYEQYF	TGTGCCAGCAGCTTATTGAGAACTAGCGGCCCCTCCTACGAGCAGTACTTC
TRBJ2-3	.	TRBV20-1	.	CSAENRAGTDTQYF	TGCAGTGCGGAAAACAGGGCGGGCACAGATACGCAGTATTTT
TRBJ1-6	.	TRBV7-9	.	CASSATGSGSSPLHF	TGTGCCAGCAGCGCAACAGGGTCTGGGTCTTCACCCCTCCACTTT
TRBJ1-1	.	TRBV20-1	few	CSGNMNTEAFF	TGCAGTGGAAACATGAACACTGAAGCTTTCTTT
TRBJ2-1	.	TRBV7-9	.	CASSLVTGAYNEQFF	TGTGCCAGCAGCTTAGTTACGGGAGCTTACAATGAGCAGTTCTTC
TRBJ2-5	.	TRBV9	.	CASSVALSSQETQYF	TGTGCCAGCAGCGTAGCTCTCAGCAGCCAAGAGACCCAGTACTTC
TRBJ1-5	.	TRBV28	.	CASRQSNQPQHF	TGTGCCTCCCGACAGAGCAATCAGCCCCAGCATTTT
TRBJ2-5	TRBD2	TRBV20-1	few	CSALLTSGIITQYF	TGCAGTGCTCTCCTGACTAGCGGGATAATAACCCAGTACTTC
TRBJ1-2	.	TRBV19	.	CASSARDHCGYTF	TGTGCCAGTAGTGCGCGGGACCACTGTGGCTACACCTTC
TRBJ2-7	TRBD1	TRBV6-1	.	CASSLPTDRTYEQYF	TGTGCCAGCAGTCTCCCGACGGACAGGACCTACGAGCAGTACTTC
TRBJ2-5	.	TRBV7-6	.	CASSQRRASVQSGETQYF	TGTGCCAGCAGCCAAAGGAGGGCTAGCGTGCAGTCGGGGGAGACCCAGTACTTC
TRBJ1-3	.	TRBV28	.	CASRETPRNTIYF	TGTGCCAGCAGGGAGACACCGCGGAACACCATATATTTT
TRBJ2-2	.	TRBV7-9	few	CASSLTLRVGELFF	TGTGCCAGCAGCTTAACCCTTCGGGTCGGGGAGCTGTTTTTT
TRBJ2-5	.	TRBV28	.	CASSGRTEEETQYF	TGTGCCAGCAGTGGGAGGACAGAGGAGGAGACCCAGTACTTC
TRBJ2-7	.	TRBV19	.	CASSIATSSSYEQYF	TGTGCCAGTAGTATCGCGACCTCAAGCTCCTACGAGCAGTACTTC
TRBJ2-5	.	TRBV20-1	large	CSARASEFRETQYF	TGCAGTGCTAGGGCTAGCGAGTTTCGAGAGACCCAGTACTTC
TRBJ2-1	TRBD2	TRBV18	.	CASSGTSGRAPFF	TGTGCCAGCTCAGGGACTAGCGGGAGGGCGCCGTTCTTC
TRBJ2-2	TRBD2	TRBV28	.	CASSFTGLAGNTGELFF	TGTGCCAGCAGTTTTACGGGTCTAGCGGGGAACACCGGGGAGCTGTTTTTT
TRBJ2-4	.	TRBV20-1	few	CSARQLVLNIQYF	TGCAGTGCAAGACAACTAGTTCTAAACATTCAGTACTTC
TRBJ2-7	TRBD1	TRBV7-2	.	CASSVQGFRYEQYF	TGTGCCAGCAGCGTACAGGGGTTCCGCTACGAGCAGTACTTC
TRBJ2-2	.	TRBV7-2	.	CASSPQLTGELFF	TGTGCCAGCAGCCCCCAGTTGACCGGGGAGCTGTTTTTT
TRBJ2-6	.	TRBV6-2/TRBV6-3	.	CASNPSGYGANVLTF	TGTGCCAGCAACCCGTCGGGGTATGGGGCCAACGTCCTGACTTTC
TRBJ2-2	TRBD2	TRBV6-1	once	CASSVLAGDTGELFF	TGTGCCAGCAGTGTGTTAGCGGGAGACACCGGGGAGCTGTTTTTT
TRBJ2-7	.	TRBV19	once	CASRDSYEQYF	TGTGCCAGTCGGGACTCCTACGAGCAGTACTTC